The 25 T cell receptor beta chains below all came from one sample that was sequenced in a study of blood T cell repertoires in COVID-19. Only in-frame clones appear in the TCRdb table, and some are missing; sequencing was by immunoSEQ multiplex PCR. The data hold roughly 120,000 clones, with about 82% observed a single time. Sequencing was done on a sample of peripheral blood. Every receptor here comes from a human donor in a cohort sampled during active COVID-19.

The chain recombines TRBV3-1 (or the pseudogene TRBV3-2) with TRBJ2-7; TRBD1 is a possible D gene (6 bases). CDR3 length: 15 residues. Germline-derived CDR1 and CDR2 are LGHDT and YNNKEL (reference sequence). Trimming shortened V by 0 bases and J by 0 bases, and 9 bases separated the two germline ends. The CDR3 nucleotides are TGTGCCAGCAGCCAAGATCCGGACAGCTCCTACGAGCAGTACTTC. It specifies CASSQDPDSSYEQYF.

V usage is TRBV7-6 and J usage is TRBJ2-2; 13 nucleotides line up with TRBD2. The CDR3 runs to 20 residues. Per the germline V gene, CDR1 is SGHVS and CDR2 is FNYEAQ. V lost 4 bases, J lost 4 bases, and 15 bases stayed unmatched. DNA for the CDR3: TGTGCCAGCAGCTCCGGACTAGCGGGAGCTCCCTCCCTTGGCACCGGGGAGCTGTTTTTT. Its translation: CASSSGLAGAPSLGTGELFF.

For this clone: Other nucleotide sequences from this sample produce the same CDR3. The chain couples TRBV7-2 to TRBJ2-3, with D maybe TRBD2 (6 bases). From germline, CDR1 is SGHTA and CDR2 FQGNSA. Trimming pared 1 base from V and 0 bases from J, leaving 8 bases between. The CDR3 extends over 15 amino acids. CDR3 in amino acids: CASSLVGTSTDTQYF. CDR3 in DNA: TGTGCCAGCAGCTTAGTCGGGACTAGCACAGATACGCAGTATTTT.

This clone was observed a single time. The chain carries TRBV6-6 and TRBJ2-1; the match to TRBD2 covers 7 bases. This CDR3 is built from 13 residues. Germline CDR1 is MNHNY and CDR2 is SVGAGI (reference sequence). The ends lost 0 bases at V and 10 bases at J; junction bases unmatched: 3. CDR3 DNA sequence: TGTGCCAGCAGTTACTCGCGGGGGAAGGAGCAGTTCTTC. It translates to CASSYSRGKEQFF.

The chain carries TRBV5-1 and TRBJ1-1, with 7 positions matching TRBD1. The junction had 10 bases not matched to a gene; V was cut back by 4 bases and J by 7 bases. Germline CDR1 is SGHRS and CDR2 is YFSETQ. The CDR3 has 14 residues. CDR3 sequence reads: CASSDAGTAGEAFF. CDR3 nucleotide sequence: TGCGCCAGCAGCGACGCCGGGACAGCCGGTGAAGCTTTCTTT.

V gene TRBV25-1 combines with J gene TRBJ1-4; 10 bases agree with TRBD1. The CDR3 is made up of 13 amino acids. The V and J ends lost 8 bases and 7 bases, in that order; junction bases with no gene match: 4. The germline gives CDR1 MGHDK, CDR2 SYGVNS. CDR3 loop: CASRQGASEKLFF. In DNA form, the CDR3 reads TGTGCCAGCCGACAGGGGGCGAGTGAAAAACTGTTTTTT.

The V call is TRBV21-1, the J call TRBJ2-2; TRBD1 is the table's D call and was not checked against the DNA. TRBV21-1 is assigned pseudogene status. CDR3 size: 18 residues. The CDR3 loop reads CASTPTERTGTNTGELFF. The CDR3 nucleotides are TGTGCCAGCACCCCGACAGAAAGGACAGGGACGAACACCGGGGAGCTGTTTTTT.

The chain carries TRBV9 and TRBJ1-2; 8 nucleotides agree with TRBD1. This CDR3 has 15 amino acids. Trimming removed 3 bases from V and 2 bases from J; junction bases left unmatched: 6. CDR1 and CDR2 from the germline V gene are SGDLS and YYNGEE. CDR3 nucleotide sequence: TGTGCCAGCAGCGAGACTAGGACAGGGAACTATGGCTACACCTTC. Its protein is CASSETRTGNYGYTF.

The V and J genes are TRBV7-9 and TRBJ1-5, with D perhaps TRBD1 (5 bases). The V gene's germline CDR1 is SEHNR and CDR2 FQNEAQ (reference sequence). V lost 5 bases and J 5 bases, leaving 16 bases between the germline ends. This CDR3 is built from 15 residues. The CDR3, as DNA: TGTGCCAGCAGCCCCGAAAGGGGTAGGGATCAGCCCCAGCATTTT. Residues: CASSPERGRDQPQHF.

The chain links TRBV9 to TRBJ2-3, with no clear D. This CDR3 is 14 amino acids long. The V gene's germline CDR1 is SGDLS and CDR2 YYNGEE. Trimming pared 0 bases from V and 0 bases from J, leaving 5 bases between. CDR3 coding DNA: TGTGCCAGCAGCGTAGCCCTCAGCACAGATACGCAGTATTTT. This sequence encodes CASSVALSTDTQYF.

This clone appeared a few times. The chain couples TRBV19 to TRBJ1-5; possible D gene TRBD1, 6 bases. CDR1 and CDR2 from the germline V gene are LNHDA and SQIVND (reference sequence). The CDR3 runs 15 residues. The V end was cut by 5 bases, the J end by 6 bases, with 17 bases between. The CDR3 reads CASSWDIEMGQPQHF. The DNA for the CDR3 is TGTGCCAGTAGTTGGGACATCGAGATGGGTCAGCCCCAGCATTTT.

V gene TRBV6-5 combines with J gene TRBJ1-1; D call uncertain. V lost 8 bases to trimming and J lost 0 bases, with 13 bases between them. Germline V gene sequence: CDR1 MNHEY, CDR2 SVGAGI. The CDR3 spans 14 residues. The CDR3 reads CASRRGAMNTEAFF. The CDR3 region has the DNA TGTGCCAGCCGGCGGGGTGCCATGAACACTGAAGCTTTCTTT.

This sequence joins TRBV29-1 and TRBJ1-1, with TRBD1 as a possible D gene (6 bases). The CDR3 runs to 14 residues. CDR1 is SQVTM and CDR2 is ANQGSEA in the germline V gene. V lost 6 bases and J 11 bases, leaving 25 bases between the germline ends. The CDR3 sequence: CSVQSESLHREAFF. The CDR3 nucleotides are TGCAGCGTCCAATCCGAAAGCTTGCACAGGGAGGCTTTCTTT.

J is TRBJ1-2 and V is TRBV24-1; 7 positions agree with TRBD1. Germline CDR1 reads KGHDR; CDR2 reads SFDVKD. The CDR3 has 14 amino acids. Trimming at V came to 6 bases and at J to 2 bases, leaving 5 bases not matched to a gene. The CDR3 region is CATSPRDRNYGYTF. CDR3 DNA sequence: TGTGCCACCAGTCCCCGGGACAGAAACTATGGCTACACCTTC.

The CDR3 DNA sequence: TGTGCCAGCAGTTACGGGACAGGGGTAGTGTATGGCTACACCTTC. This codes for CASSYGTGVVYGYTF. This sequence joins TRBV6-5 and TRBJ1-2; 10 bases line up with TRBD1. Trimming cost V 2 bases and J 5 bases; bases outside gene matches: 5. The CDR3 has 15 amino acids. The germline CDR1 and CDR2 sequences are MNHEY and SVGAGI.

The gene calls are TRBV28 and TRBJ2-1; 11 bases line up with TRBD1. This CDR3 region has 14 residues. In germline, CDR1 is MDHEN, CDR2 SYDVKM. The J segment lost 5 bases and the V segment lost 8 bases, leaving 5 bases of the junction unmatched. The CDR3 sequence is CASAGQGGHNEQFF. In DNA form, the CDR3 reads TGTGCCAGCGCGGGACAGGGGGGACACAATGAGCAGTTCTTC.

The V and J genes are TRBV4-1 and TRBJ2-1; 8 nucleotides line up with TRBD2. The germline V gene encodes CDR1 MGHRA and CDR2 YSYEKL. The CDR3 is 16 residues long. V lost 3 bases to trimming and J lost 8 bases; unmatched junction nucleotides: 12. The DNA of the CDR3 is TGCGCCAGCAGCCACGGGGGGGCCCTGCGGTTGGATGAGCAGTTCTTC. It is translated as CASSHGGALRLDEQFF.

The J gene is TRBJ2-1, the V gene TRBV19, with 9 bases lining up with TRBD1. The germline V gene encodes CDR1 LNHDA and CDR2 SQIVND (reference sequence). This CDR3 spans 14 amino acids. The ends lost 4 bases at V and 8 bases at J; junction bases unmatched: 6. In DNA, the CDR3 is TGTGCCAGTAGTACGGGACAGGGCTGGGATGAGCAGTTCTTC. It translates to CASSTGQGWDEQFF.

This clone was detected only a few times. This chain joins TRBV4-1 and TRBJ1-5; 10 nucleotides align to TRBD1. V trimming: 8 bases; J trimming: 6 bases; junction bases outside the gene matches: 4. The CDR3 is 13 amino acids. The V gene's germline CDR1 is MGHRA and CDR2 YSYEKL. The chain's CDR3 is CASARDRGQPQHF. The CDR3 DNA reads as TGCGCCAGCGCGAGGGACAGGGGTCAGCCCCAGCATTTT.

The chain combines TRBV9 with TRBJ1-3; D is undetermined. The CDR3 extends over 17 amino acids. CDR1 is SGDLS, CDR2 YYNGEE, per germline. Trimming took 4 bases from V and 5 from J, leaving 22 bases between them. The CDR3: CASSLHPPQNGRNTIYF. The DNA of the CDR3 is TGTGCCAGCAGCCTCCACCCCCCTCAGAACGGGAGAAACACCATATATTTT.

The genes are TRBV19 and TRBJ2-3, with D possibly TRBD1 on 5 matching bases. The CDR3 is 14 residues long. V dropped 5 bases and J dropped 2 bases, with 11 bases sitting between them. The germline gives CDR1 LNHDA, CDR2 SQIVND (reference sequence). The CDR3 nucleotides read TGTGCCAGTAGTCTACAGGCCCTCACAGATACGCAGTATTTT. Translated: CASSLQALTDTQYF.

The DNA for the CDR3 is TGTGCCAGCAGCTTGGGGCGGCTGAACACTGAAGCTTTCTTT. This codes for CASSLGRLNTEAFF. The V and J genes are TRBV5-4 and TRBJ1-1; D ambiguous. This CDR3 comprises 14 residues. V was pared by 0 bases and J by 0 bases, with 6 bases between. From germline, CDR1 is SGHNT and CDR2 YYREEE (reference sequence).

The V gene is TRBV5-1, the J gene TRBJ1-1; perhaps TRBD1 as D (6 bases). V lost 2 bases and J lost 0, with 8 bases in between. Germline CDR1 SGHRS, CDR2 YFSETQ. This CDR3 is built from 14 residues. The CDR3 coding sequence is TGCGCCAGCAGCTTAGGGGGAATGAACACTGAAGCTTTCTTT. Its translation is CASSLGGMNTEAFF.

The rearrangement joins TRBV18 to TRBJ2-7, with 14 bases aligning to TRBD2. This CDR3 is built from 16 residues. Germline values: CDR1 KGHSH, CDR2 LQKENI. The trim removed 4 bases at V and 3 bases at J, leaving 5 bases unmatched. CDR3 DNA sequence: TGTGCCAGCTCACAATCCGGGACTAGCGGGAGCTACGAGCAGTACTTC. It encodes CASSQSGTSGSYEQYF.

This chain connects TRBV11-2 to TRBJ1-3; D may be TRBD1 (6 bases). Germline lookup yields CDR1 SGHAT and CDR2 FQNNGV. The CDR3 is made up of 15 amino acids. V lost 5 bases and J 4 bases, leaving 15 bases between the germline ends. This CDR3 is CASSTRQAGGNTIYF. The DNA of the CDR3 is TGTGCCAGCAGCACACGACAGGCGGGCGGAAACACCATATATTTT.